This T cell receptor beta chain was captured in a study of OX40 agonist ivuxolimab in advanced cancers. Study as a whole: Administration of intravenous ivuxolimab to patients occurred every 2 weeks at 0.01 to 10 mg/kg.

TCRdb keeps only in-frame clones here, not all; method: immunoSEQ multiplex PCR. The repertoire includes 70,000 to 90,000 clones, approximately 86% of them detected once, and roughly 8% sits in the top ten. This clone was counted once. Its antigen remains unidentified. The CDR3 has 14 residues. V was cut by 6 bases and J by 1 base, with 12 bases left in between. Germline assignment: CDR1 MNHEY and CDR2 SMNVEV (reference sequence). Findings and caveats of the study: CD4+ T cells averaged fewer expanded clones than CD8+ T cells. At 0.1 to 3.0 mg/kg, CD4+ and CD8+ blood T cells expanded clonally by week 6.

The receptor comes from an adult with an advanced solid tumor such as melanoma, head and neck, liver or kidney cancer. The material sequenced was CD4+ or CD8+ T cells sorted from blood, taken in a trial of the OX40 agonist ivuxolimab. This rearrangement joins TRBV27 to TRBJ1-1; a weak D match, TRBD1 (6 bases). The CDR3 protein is CASRPTGKNTEAFF. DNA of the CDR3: TGTGCCAGCAGACCCACAGGGAAGAACACTGAAGCTTTCTTT.